This TCR beta chain derives from a study of T cell responses to AZD1222 COVID-19 vaccine. Clones were read by immunoSEQ multiplex PCR, and TCRdb kept only the in-frame ones, dropping some. The sample holds roughly 180,000 clones, about nine tenths seen once. The CDR3 totals 17 residues. Germline V gene lookup returns CDR1 SGHNT and CDR2 YYREEE (reference sequence). Losses at the gene ends were 3 bases for V and 2 bases for J; bases not matched to a gene: 13. The sample holds one count of this clone. The input for sequencing was peripheral blood, taken 28 days after the second AZD1222 dose. This chain connects TRBV5-4 to TRBJ2-7; the match to TRBD1 covers 8 bases. The sequence was obtained from an adult who received the AZD1222 COVID-19 vaccine. CDR3 bases: TGTGCCAGCAGCTCAAGTCGAGGGACAGGCGGACCCTACGAGCAGTACTTC. Translating it yields CASSSSRGTGGPYEQYF.